The present entry profiles one T cell receptor (beta chain) with its context. The antigen it binds to is not known. The record has no base qualities; no much larger clone is one base away. This sample is drawn from a study of T cell repertoires in cytomegalovirus infection (dated by TCRdb to between 2019 and 2020). Regarding the complete study: Alongside well-studied HLA-B-restricted epitopes, the peptide stimulations were aimed at recently identified HLA-C-restricted CMV epitopes, whose presentation resists viral immunomodulation. Because public TCR beta signatures pointed to carriage of CMV infection together with the matching HLA type, the HLA type of each donor mattered for the analysis.

Instrument used: Illumina HiSeq 1500. TCRdb reran the public reads through fastp at Q25 and MiXCR, keeping productive beta chains. A single entry per CDR3 protein holds the most common genes and DNA from its merged rows. The sample has around 100,000 distinct CDR3 sequences on record, 42% of them singletons. Together, the top ten hold roughly 70% of the sample. Interpreted using the paper, the treatment or condition label stands for: in vitro stimulation with specific CMV peptide epitopes to enrich CMV-specific T cells. In the germline V gene, CDR1 corresponds to MGHRA and CDR2 to YSYEKL. V is pared back by 0 bases and J by 5 bases, with 8 bases lying between the germline termini. The CDR3 holds 13 amino acids from the cysteine to the phenylalanine. This entry keeps only the CDR3 DNA: 39 bases, framed from base 1. The paper's findings and limits, for the study overall: In both this cohort and an independent cohort of some 380 donors, the cumulative frequency of public TCR beta family members distinguished carriers of CMV infection plus the relevant HLA type. The ex vivo response was dominated by HLA-C-restricted CMV-specific TCR beta clonotypes, which also provided the single most frequent clonotype in two of eight donors.

The specimen was CD8+ T cells from cultured PBMCs, collected from culture after CMV antigen stimulation. The sequence was obtained from a human donor in good health (CMV status not recorded). Some clones in this sample may be carry-over from other donors' samples. In this chain, TRBV4-1 is recombined with TRBJ2-7; TRBD1 is possibly the D segment (5 matching bases). The CDR3 in this case is CASSQDWGHEQYF. The nucleotides read TGCGCCAGCAGCCAAGATTGGGGCCACGAGCAGTACTTC.